This passage covers 30 T cell receptor beta chains from one sample sequenced in a study of CD8 T cells in ankylosing spondylitis. The study's findings and limits: Made up of 7 to 9 highly homologous variants, a TCR beta motif appeared characteristic of ankylosing spondylitis blood.

For these receptors, no antigen is known. TCRdb processed the 5' RACE reads anew with MiXCR; each CDR3 protein has one entry. The sample yields roughly 670,000 distinct CDR3 sequences, roughly 20% seen once. Sequenced sample: blood, either unsorted or a sorted T cell fraction (not recorded which). These receptors were taken from a male donor with ankylosing spondylitis.

V usage is TRBV5-6 and J usage is TRBJ2-3, with 10 nucleotides matching TRBD2. With V trimmed by 0 bases and J by 3 bases, 13 bases remained unmatched. CDR3 size: 19 residues. Germline CDR1 SGHDT, CDR2 YYEEEE. This chain's CDR3 is CASSLGAGGPTVQTDTQYF. The CDR3 nucleotides read TGTGCCAGCAGCTTGGGAGCGGGGGGGCCGACGGTTCAGACAGATACGCAGTATTTT.

In this sample, this clonotype turned up a few times. The gene calls are TRBV7-2 and TRBJ2-5, with 7 positions matching TRBD1. Germline assignment: CDR1 SGHTA and CDR2 FQGNSA. Trimming at V came to 7 bases and at J to 0 bases, leaving 5 bases not matched to a gene. This CDR3 has 14 residues. The CDR3 is CASTDTGDQETQYF. The CDR3 DNA reads as TGTGCCAGCACCGATACAGGGGACCAAGAGACCCAGTACTTC.

This clonotype was picked up a small number of times. The rearrangement joins TRBV29-1 to TRBJ2-5; D is uncertain. Trimming removed 3 bases from V and 0 bases from J, with 8 bases in between. This CDR3 is built from 13 residues. Germline CDR1 SQVTM, CDR2 ANQGSEA. CDR3 loop: CSVDSGNQETQYF. The CDR3 DNA reads TGCAGCGTTGATTCGGGTAACCAAGAGACCCAGTACTTC. The full variable domain, rest sourced from reference TRBV29-1 and TRBJ2-5, is SAVISQKPSRDICQRGTSLTIQCQVDSQVTMMFWYRQQPGQSLTLIATANQGSEATYESGFVIDKFPISRPNLTFSTLTVSNMSPEDSSIYLCSVDSGNQETQYFGPGTRLLVL.

This sequence joins TRBV30 and TRBJ1-4; 8 bases map to TRBD1. Trimming removed 3 bases from V and 5 bases from J; junction bases left unmatched: 11. Germline-derived CDR1 and CDR2 are GTSNPN and SVGIG (reference sequence). The CDR3 is 16 residues long. The CDR3 here is CAWSDRGWRRNEKLFF. Here the CDR3 DNA reads TGTGCCTGGAGCGACAGGGGATGGAGGAGAAATGAAAAACTGTTTTTT.

V usage is TRBV7-2 and J usage is TRBJ2-5, with TRBD2 as a possible D gene (6 bases). The germline V gene encodes CDR1 SGHTA and CDR2 FQGNSA. The CDR3 runs to 14 residues. V shed 4 bases and J shed 1 base, with 10 bases lying between them. Here the CDR3 DNA reads TGTGCCAGCAGCTGGGGAGGCCCCCAAGAGACCCAGTACTTC. Amino acid sequence: CASSWGGPQETQYF.

This clonotype has a handful of counts. The rearrangement uses TRBV12-3 or TRBV12-4 and TRBJ2-3; TRBD2 matches 8 bases. The V segment lost 5 bases and the J segment 6 bases; nucleotides outside the gene matches: 7. The CDR3 is made up of 14 amino acids. In DNA form, the CDR3 reads TGTGCCAGCAGTCCCCCAGCGGGGGAGGATACGCAGTATTTT. Translation: CASSPPAGEDTQYF.

This chain connects TRBV12-3 or TRBV12-4 to TRBJ1-2; D is unclear. The CDR3 sequence is 14 residues long. V lost 5 bases, J lost 8 bases, and 18 bases lay in between. In DNA form, the CDR3 reads TGTGCCAGCAGTCCCGGGGAGGGCTTGAAGGGCTACACCTTC. Translating gives CASSPGEGLKGYTF.

The chain recombines TRBV28 with TRBJ2-3, with D hard to call. The V gene lost 1 base and the J gene lost 5 bases, with 10 bases spanning the gap. The CDR3 spans 14 residues. Germline V gene lookup returns CDR1 MDHEN and CDR2 SYDVKM. The CDR3 DNA reads as TGTGCCAGCAGTTTATCTAGGACGGAAGATACGCAGTATTTT. The encoded protein is CASSLSRTEDTQYF.

This clonotype was observed a handful of times. The chain has TRBV4-3 and TRBJ2-1; D not certain. Germline V gene data show CDR1 as LGHNA and CDR2 as YSLEER. V was shortened by 0 bases and J by 8 bases, with 17 bases between the two germline ends. The CDR3 totals 16 residues. This CDR3 is CASSQEYRRRGDEQFF. The CDR3 DNA is TGCGCCAGCAGCCAAGAGTATAGACGGCGAGGCGATGAGCAGTTCTTC.

This clonotype was recorded at least ten times. This chain uses TRBV12-3 or TRBV12-4 with TRBJ1-2; a possible D gene is TRBD1 (5 bases). CDR3 size: 14 residues. V gave up 2 bases and J gave up 7 bases, with 14 bases separating them. In nucleotides, the CDR3 is TGTGCCAGCAGTTTACTCCCAGGGTCTAGTGGCTACACCTTC. Translating gives CASSLLPGSSGYTF.

This clonotype was observed a few times. The chain is built from TRBV27 and TRBJ2-1; 7 bases match TRBD2. Germline trimming cut 4 bases from V and 7 bases from J; bases unmatched to any gene: 10. The CDR3 length is 15 residues. The germline gives CDR1 MNHEY, CDR2 SMNVEV (reference sequence). The CDR3 protein is CASSSLGGSWNEQFF. The CDR3 nucleotides are TGTGCCAGCAGTTCGCTTGGCGGGAGTTGGAATGAGCAGTTCTTC.

This clonotype appeared a few times. This rearrangement joins TRBV5-1 to TRBJ2-1; D is uncertain. Trimming pared 0 bases from V and 6 bases from J, leaving 10 bases between. The CDR3 loop spans 14 amino acids. CDR1 and CDR2 (germline): SGHRS, YFSETQ. This chain's CDR3 is CASSLAGLLNEQFF. For the CDR3, the DNA is TGCGCCAGCAGCTTGGCCGGCTTACTCAATGAGCAGTTCTTC.

The chain joins TRBV15 to TRBJ2-1; D possibly matches TRBD1 or TRBD2 (5 bases each). Germline V lookup: CDR1 LNHNV, CDR2 YYDKDF (reference sequence). V was cut by 0 bases and J by 6 bases, with 12 bases left in between. The length of the CDR3 is 15 residues. CDR3 DNA: TGTGCCACCAGCAGAGAACGCCTCGGGGCCAATGAGCAGTTCTTC. It yields the protein CATSRERLGANEQFF. Complete variable domain (other parts from reference TRBV15 and TRBJ2-1): DAMVIQNPRYQVTQFGKPVTLSCSQTLNHNVMYWYQQKSSQAPKLLFHYYDKDFNNEADTPDNFQSRRPNTSFCFLDIRSPGLGDTAMYLCATSRERLGANEQFFGPGTRLTVL.

The sample holds many counts of this clonotype. The chain carries TRBV12-3 or TRBV12-4 and TRBJ2-1; D may be TRBD1 (6 bases). The CDR3 runs to 16 residues. The ends were cut back, 0 bases at V and 1 base at J, with 10 bases in the middle. This CDR3 reads CASSLARDKSYNEQFF. Written as DNA, the CDR3 is TGTGCCAGCAGTTTAGCCCGGGACAAATCCTACAATGAGCAGTTCTTC.

This clonotype was counted between two and nine times. J is TRBJ2-5 and V is TRBV6-2 or TRBV6-3; D remains unclear. Deletions cut 8 bases from V and 1 base from J, with 14 bases between. This CDR3 spans 14 amino acids. The germline gives CDR1 MNHEY, CDR2 SVGEGT. CDR3 sequence: CASVGFGLQETQYF. CDR3 in DNA: TGTGCCAGCGTGGGTTTCGGGCTCCAAGAGACCCAGTACTTC.

This clonotype occurred a few times. The rearrangement links TRBV20-1 to TRBJ1-2, with D hard to call. V shed 5 bases and J shed 0 bases, with 7 bases lying between them. The CDR3 length is 12 residues. CDR1 and CDR2 (germline): DFQATT, SNEGSKA (reference sequence). The CDR3 bases are TGCAGTGCTGGCCTCGCTAACTATGGCTACACCTTC. This encodes CSAGLANYGYTF.

This clonotype has a handful of counts. This CDR3 is CASSYNGYTEAFF. CDR3 sequence (DNA): TGTGCCAGCAGTTATAATGGTTACACTGAAGCTTTCTTT. The chain joins TRBV6-6 to TRBJ1-1; D ambiguous. Trimming took 3 bases from V and 3 from J, leaving 8 bases between them. Looked up from germline, CDR1 is MNHNY and CDR2 is SVGAGI (reference sequence). The CDR3 runs 13 residues.

The chain carries TRBV5-1 and TRBJ2-3, with 12 bases matching TRBD2. This CDR3 spans 15 amino acids. The ends lost 4 bases at V and 3 bases at J; junction bases unmatched: 3. CDR1 and CDR2 (germline): SGHRS, YFSETQ. This CDR3 reads CASSRTSGKTDTQYF. The DNA for the CDR3 is TGCGCCAGCAGCCGGACTAGCGGGAAGACAGATACGCAGTATTTT.

DNA for the CDR3: TGCAGCGTTGTAGGTCCCAGAACCGCGGACAGGGAAAGAACTGAAGCTTTCTTT. This encodes CSVVGPRTADRERTEAFF. The V and J genes are TRBV29-1 and TRBJ1-1, with 8 bases identical to TRBD1. Per germline, CDR1 SQVTM and CDR2 ANQGSEA. Trimming took 4 bases from V and 5 from J; bases not matched to a gene: 21. The CDR3 runs 18 residues.

The V call is TRBV10-3, the J call TRBJ1-1; 9 nucleotides match TRBD1. Losses at the gene ends were 6 bases for V and 5 bases for J; bases not matched to a gene: 1. Per germline, CDR1 ENHRY and CDR2 SYGVKD. The CDR3 has 12 amino acids. CDR3 bases: TGTGCCATCAGCGGGACAGGGACTGAAGCTTTCTTT. Its translation: CAISGTGTEAFF.

The rearrangement uses TRBV6-1 and TRBJ1-2; the D is unclear. Looked up from germline, CDR1 is MNHNS and CDR2 is SASEGT. V lost 8 bases and J 4 bases, leaving 11 bases between the germline ends. This CDR3 has 12 residues. The DNA for the CDR3 is TGTGCCAGCGTAGAGGAACCCTATGGCTACACCTTC. Its translation is CASVEEPYGYTF.

The chain has TRBV12-3 or TRBV12-4 and TRBJ2-7; D gene uncertain. This CDR3 is built from 11 residues. Trimming took off 3 bases at V and 7 bases at J, with 7 bases between the two ends. CDR3 region: CASSFGWEQYF. CDR3 sequence (DNA): TGTGCCAGCAGTTTCGGGTGGGAGCAGTACTTC.

The chain carries TRBV4-1 and TRBJ1-1, with D uncertain. Germline V gene sequence: CDR1 MGHRA, CDR2 YSYEKL. The length of the CDR3 is 14 residues. V lost 0 bases to trimming and J lost 6 bases, with 11 bases between them. CDR3 nucleotides: TGCGCCAGCAGCCAAGATTGGGGTTTGGCTGAAGCTTTCTTT. This codes for CASSQDWGLAEAFF.

The CDR3 reads CASSLEGVRGTDTQYF. Here the CDR3 DNA reads TGCGCCAGCAGCTTGGAGGGTGTCAGGGGCACAGATACGCAGTATTTT. The chain carries TRBV5-1 and TRBJ2-3; perhaps TRBD1 as D (5 bases). Germline V gene lookup returns CDR1 SGHRS and CDR2 YFSETQ. This CDR3 has 16 residues. V was trimmed by 0 bases and J by 1 base, leaving 12 bases between them.

The chain uses TRBV12-3 or TRBV12-4 and TRBJ1-3, with unresolved D. V lost 7 bases to trimming and J lost 7 bases, with 17 bases between them. The CDR3 sequence is 14 residues long. CDR3 DNA: TGTGCCAGCAAATTGGGTAGACTGGGTAACACCATATATTTT. Translation: CASKLGRLGNTIYF.

This clonotype occurred a few times. The genes are TRBV7-9 and TRBJ2-7; tentatively, D is TRBD2 (5 bases). Trimming removed 6 bases at V and 8 bases at J, with 11 bases between. CDR1 is SEHNR and CDR2 is FQNEAQ in the germline V gene (reference sequence). There are 11 residues in the CDR3. The CDR3 here is CASREGLKQYF. Written as DNA, the CDR3 is TGTGCCAGCAGAGAGGGCCTTAAGCAGTACTTC.

V gene TRBV27 combines with J gene TRBJ2-3; a possible D gene is TRBD1 (5 bases). The CDR3 runs to 15 residues. The ends were cut back, 1 base at V and 0 bases at J, with 8 bases in the middle. Germline V CDR1 and CDR2: MNHEY, SMNVEV (reference sequence). The CDR3 coding sequence is TGTGCCAGCAGTTTATTGACAGCTAGCACAGATACGCAGTATTTT. It codes for CASSLLTASTDTQYF.

This clonotype has just a few counts. The genes are TRBV28 and TRBJ2-7, with TRBD1 matching 9 bases. The germline V gene has CDR1 MDHEN and CDR2 SYDVKM. The J segment lost 7 bases and the V segment lost 3 bases, leaving 19 bases of the junction unmatched. This CDR3 is built from 18 residues. The CDR3 DNA is TGTGCCAGCAGTTTCATTCCGGGACAGGGAAGTCCTACTTTGGAGCAGTACTTC. It is translated as CASSFIPGQGSPTLEQYF.

The rearrangement links TRBV4-1 to TRBJ1-1; D uncertain. Trimming pared 4 bases from V and 0 bases from J, leaving 18 bases between. Germline CDR1 is MGHRA and CDR2 is YSYEKL. This CDR3 contains 17 residues. CDR3 nucleotides: TGCGCCAGCAGCCCGAATGGTGGCGGGGAGATGAACACTGAAGCTTTCTTT. It translates to CASSPNGGGEMNTEAFF.

The chain is built from TRBV29-1 and TRBJ1-1; 8 bases are a match to TRBD1. The J segment lost 1 base and the V segment lost 7 bases, leaving 14 bases of the junction unmatched. Germline V gives CDR1 SQVTM, CDR2 ANQGSEA. The CDR3 is 16 residues long. In DNA, the CDR3 is TGCAGCGAATCACCACTAGGACAGGGTGCGAACACTGAAGCTTTCTTT. It is translated as CSESPLGQGANTEAFF.